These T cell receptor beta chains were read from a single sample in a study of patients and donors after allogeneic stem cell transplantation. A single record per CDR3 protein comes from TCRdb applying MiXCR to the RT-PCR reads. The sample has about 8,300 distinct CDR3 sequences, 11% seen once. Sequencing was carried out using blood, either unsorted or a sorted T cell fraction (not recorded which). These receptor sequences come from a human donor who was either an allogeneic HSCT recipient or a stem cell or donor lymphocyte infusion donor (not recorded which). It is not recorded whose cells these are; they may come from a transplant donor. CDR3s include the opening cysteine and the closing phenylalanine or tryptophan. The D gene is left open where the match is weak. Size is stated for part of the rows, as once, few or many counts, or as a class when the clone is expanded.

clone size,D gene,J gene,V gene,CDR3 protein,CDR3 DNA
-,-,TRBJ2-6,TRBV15,CATTPFGDSGANVLTF,TGTGCCACCACCCCATTTGGCGACTCTGGGGCCAACGTCCTGACTTTC
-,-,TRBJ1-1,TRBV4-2,CASSQAGVGTEAFF,TGTGCCAGCAGCCAAGCGGGGGTGGGGACTGAAGCTTTCTTT
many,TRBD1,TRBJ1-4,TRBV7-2,CASSSTGTGGEKLFF,TGTGCCAGCAGCTCGACCGGGACAGGGGGTGAAAAACTGTTTTTT
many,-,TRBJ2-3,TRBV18,CASSLNSLYTDTQYF,TGTGCCAGCTCACTTAACTCCCTCTACACAGATACGCAGTATTTT
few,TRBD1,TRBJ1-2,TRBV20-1,CSATRQGFYGYTF,TGCAGTGCTACCCGACAGGGCTTCTATGGCTACACCTTC